The present T cell receptor beta chain was sequenced within a study of blood T cell repertoires in COVID-19. The overall study: Researchers got acute and convalescent COVID-19 samples from the United States, Italy and Spain.

The CDR3 loop spans 13 amino acids. The germline CDR1 and CDR2 sequences are MNHEY and SVGAGI. V shed 6 bases, J shed 6 bases, and the junction held 7 bases outside the gene matches. In the study's own analysis: Amplification of reference gene primers provided the estimated nucleated cell counts. Using immunoSEQ multiplex PCR, the repertoire was profiled, and TCRdb retains in-frame clones only, with some absent. V, J and clone size derive from that table, while D and trimming were established from the DNA sequence. The sample holds about 300,000 clones, about 90% seen once. Those who participated ranged in age from about 18 to 89 years and resided in about two dozen US areas. Researchers sorted participants into cohorts using their self-reported clinical history.

J is TRBJ2-7 and V is TRBV6-5; TRBD1 agrees at 8 bases. This sequence was found in a woman in her 50s who had been exposed to COVID-19. Sequencing was done on a sample of PBMCs or T cells enriched from blood (not recorded which). The CDR3 nucleotides are TGTGCCAGCAGACCCGGACAGGGCGGCGAGCAGTACTTC. Translating it yields CASRPGQGGEQYF.